This TCR beta chain appears in the sequencing data of a study of early T cells in non-severe SARS-CoV-2 infection. The wider study: The sequenced material was bulk RNA from unsorted whole blood, and its chains were unpaired.

Researchers tagged individual cDNA molecules with unique molecular identifiers. A single record per CDR3 protein comes from TCRdb applying MiXCR to the 5' RACE reads. This table has fewer than 100,000 distinct CDR3 sequences, 10% to 12% appearing once. At least ten counts were recorded for this clonotype. The sequenced sample consisted of whole blood. The clonotype was recovered from an adult who was a healthcare worker with PCR-confirmed SARS-CoV-2 infection or an uninfected control (not recorded which).

CDR3 sequence: CASSQGFTSDHEQYF. The DNA of the CDR3 is TGTGCCAGCAGCCAAGGGTTTACTAGCGACCACGAGCAGTACTTC. The chain uses TRBV14 and TRBJ2-7, with 7 bases identical to TRBD2. CDR3 length: 15 residues. V shed 1 base and J 5 bases; nucleotides not matched to a gene: 8. From germline, CDR1 is SGHDN and CDR2 FVKESK.